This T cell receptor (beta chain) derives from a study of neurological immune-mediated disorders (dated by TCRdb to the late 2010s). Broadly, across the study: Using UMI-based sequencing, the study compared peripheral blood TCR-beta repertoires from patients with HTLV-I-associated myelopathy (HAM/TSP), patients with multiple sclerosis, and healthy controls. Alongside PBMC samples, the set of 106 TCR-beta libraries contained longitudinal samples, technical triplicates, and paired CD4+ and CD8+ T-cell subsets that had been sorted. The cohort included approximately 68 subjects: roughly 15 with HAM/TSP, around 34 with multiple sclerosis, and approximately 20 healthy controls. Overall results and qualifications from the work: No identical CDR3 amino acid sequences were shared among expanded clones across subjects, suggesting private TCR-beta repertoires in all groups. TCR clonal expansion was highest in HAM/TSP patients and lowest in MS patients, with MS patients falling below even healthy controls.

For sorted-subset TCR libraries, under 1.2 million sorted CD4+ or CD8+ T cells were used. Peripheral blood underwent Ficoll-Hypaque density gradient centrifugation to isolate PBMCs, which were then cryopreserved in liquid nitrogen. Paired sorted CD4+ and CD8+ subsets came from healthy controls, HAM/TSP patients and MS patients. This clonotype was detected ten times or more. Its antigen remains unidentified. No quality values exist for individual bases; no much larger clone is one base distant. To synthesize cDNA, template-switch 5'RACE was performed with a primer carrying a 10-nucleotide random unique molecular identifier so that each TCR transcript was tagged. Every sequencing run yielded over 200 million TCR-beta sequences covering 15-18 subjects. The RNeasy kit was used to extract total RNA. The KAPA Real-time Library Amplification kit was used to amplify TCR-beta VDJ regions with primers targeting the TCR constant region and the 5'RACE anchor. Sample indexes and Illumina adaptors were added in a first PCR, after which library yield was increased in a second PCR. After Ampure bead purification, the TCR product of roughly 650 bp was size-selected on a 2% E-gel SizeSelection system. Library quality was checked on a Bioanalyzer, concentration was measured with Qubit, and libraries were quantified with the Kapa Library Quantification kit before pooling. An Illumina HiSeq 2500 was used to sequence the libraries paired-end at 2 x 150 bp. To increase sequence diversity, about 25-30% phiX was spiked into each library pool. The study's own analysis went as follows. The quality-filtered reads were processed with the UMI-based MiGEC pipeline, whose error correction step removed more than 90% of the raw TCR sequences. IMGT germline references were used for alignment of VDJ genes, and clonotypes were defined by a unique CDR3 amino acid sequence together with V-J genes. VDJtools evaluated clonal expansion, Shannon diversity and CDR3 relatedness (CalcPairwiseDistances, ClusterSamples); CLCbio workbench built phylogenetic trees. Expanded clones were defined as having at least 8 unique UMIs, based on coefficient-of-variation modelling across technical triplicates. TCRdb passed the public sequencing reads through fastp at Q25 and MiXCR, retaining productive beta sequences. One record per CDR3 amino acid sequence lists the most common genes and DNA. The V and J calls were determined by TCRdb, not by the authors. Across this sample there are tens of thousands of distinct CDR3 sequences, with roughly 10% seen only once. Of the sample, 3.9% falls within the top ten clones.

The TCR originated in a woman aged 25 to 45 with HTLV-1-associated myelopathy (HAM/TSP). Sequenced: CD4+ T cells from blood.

The CDR3 has the sequence CASSWGLASNTGELFF. The nucleotides are TGTGCCAGCAGCTGGGGACTAGCGAGCAACACCGGGGAGCTGTTTTTT. The sequence is built from TRBV5-6 and TRBJ2-2, with TRBD2 matching 10 junction bases. Counted from cysteine to phenylalanine, this CDR3 has 16 amino acids. Only the CDR3 region is kept as DNA, spanning 48 bases read in frame from base 1. V is trimmed back by 3 bases and J by 2 bases, and the junction contains 4 bases that no gene match accounts for. The germline V gene sets CDR1 to SGHDT and CDR2 to YYEEEE.